The 29 T cell receptor beta chains reported below all come from one sample, sequenced in a study of blood T cell repertoires in COVID-19. Method: immunoSEQ multiplex PCR; TCRdb's copy keeps in-frame clones and lacks some. The sample lists about 130,000 clones, 84% seen once, with under 1.5% in the top ten. Sequenced sample: peripheral blood. All receptors come from a man aged 55 to 70 with acute or convalescent COVID-19.

The rearrangement joins TRBV3-1 (or the pseudogene TRBV3-2) to TRBJ1-1; TRBD1 might be the D (5 bases). Germline assignment: CDR1 LGHDT and CDR2 YNNKEL (reference sequence). Trimming removed 4 bases from V and 10 bases from J, with 16 bases in between. The CDR3 totals 13 residues. Here the CDR3 reads CASSLYQGPLAFF. CDR3 nucleotide sequence: TGTGCCAGCAGCCTGTATCAGGGCCCTTTAGCTTTCTTT.

The chain uses TRBV5-1 and TRBJ1-4; maybe TRBD1 (5 bases). This CDR3 has 15 amino acids. Trimming stripped 4 bases from V and 4 bases from J, with 14 bases between. The germline gives CDR1 SGHRS, CDR2 YFSETQ. This chain's CDR3 is CASSPGGGDNEKLFF. The CDR3 DNA reads as TGCGCCAGCAGCCCCGGGGGGGGAGATAATGAAAAACTGTTTTTT. Filled out from reference TRBV5-1 and TRBJ1-4, the complete variable domain reads KAGVTQTPRYLIKTRGQQVTLSCSPISGHRSVSWYQQTPGQGLQFLFEYFSETQRNKGNFPGRFSGRQFSNSRSEMNVSTLELGDSALYLCASSPGGGDNEKLFFGSGTQLSVL.

V and J are TRBV28 and TRBJ1-2, with 7 bases fitting TRBD1. This CDR3 contains 15 residues. CDR1 and CDR2 from the germline V gene are MDHEN and SYDVKM. V lost 4 bases to trimming and J lost 8 bases; unmatched junction nucleotides: 13. CDR3 amino acids: CASSSSIDRVGGYTF. The CDR3 DNA reads as TGTGCCAGCAGTTCTTCAATCGACAGGGTGGGGGGCTACACCTTC.

This chain links TRBV6-2 or TRBV6-3 with TRBJ2-3; TRBD2 aligns across 9 bases. The V gene end was trimmed by 4 bases and the J gene end by 1 base; junction bases not matched to a gene: 3. The CDR3 sequence is 15 residues long. The germline V gene encodes CDR1 MNHEY and CDR2 SVGEGT. Here the CDR3 reads CASSFLAGRTDTQYF. The CDR3 DNA sequence: TGTGCCAGCAGTTTCCTAGCGGGGCGCACAGATACGCAGTATTTT.

This clone was detected a few times. V and J are TRBV2 and TRBJ1-6; 10 nucleotides agree with TRBD1. The CDR3 is 15 residues long. In germline, CDR1 is SNHLY, CDR2 FYNNEI. J was trimmed by 9 bases and V by 6 bases; bases with no gene match: 8. CDR3 in DNA: TGTGCCAGCAGGAGGGAAGGGACAGGGGTTTCACCCCTCCACTTT. Translated, it gives CASRREGTGVSPLHF.

J is TRBJ2-1 and V is TRBV4-1, with 7 bases fitting TRBD1. Germline V CDR1 and CDR2: MGHRA, YSYEKL. The CDR3 length is 16 residues. Losses at the gene ends were 4 bases for V and 2 bases for J; bases not matched to a gene: 8. CDR3 in DNA: TGCGCCAGCAGCCTCCTCCAGGGACAGCCCTACAATGAGCAGTTCTTC. Its protein is CASSLLQGQPYNEQFF.

V gene TRBV5-5 combines with J gene TRBJ2-1, with a possible D match to TRBD2 (5 bases). The CDR3 consists of 14 residues. V was clipped by 4 bases and J by 4 bases, with 12 bases between them. Germline CDR1 is SGHKS and CDR2 is YYEKEE (reference sequence). This CDR3 reads CASSPARGYNEQFF. The CDR3 region has the DNA TGTGCCAGCAGCCCCGCCCGGGGTTACAATGAGCAGTTCTTC.

This chain uses TRBV4-1 with TRBJ1-1, with D uncertain. The germline V gene has CDR1 MGHRA and CDR2 YSYEKL. V lost 1 base to trimming and J lost 0 bases, with 9 bases between them. The CDR3 length is 15 residues. The CDR3 is CASSQAADMNTEAFF. The CDR3 DNA reads TGCGCCAGCAGCCAAGCGGCAGACATGAACACTGAAGCTTTCTTT.

The chain uses TRBV11-2 and TRBJ2-7; TRBD1 aligns across 7 bases. The V segment lost 3 bases and the J segment 2 bases; nucleotides outside the gene matches: 16. Germline CDR1 SGHAT, CDR2 FQNNGV. The CDR3 runs to 18 residues. The CDR3 reads CASSLRTGGWGSAYEQYF. The DNA of the CDR3 is TGTGCCAGCAGCTTGAGGACAGGAGGTTGGGGATCCGCCTACGAGCAGTACTTC.

CDR3 amino acids: CASSFGQGAGGYTF. The DNA for the CDR3 is TGTGCCAGCAGTTTTGGACAGGGGGCGGGTGGCTACACCTTC. The rearrangement uses TRBV7-9 and TRBJ1-2, with 11 bases matching TRBD1. Germline V CDR1 and CDR2: SEHNR, FQNEAQ (reference sequence). With 6 bases clipped from V and 7 bases from J, the junction kept 7 bases outside the gene matches. This CDR3 has 14 amino acids.

This clone was recorded once. The chain has TRBV11-2 and TRBJ2-5; 7 bases map to TRBD2. CDR1 SGHAT and CDR2 FQNNGV come from the germline V gene. This CDR3 spans 15 amino acids. The junction had 10 bases not matched to a gene; V was cut back by 4 bases and J by 5 bases. CDR3 sequence reads: CASSYGGGSGETQYF. CDR3 DNA sequence: TGTGCCAGCAGCTACGGGGGAGGGAGCGGGGAGACCCAGTACTTC.

The chain combines TRBV7-8 with TRBJ2-7; a possible D gene is TRBD2 (5 bases). Germline V gene lookup returns CDR1 SGHVS and CDR2 FQNEAQ. V lost 5 bases, J lost 0 bases, and 20 bases lay in between. CDR3 size: 17 residues. CDR3 in amino acids: CASSAHGRGKGSYEQYF. CDR3 nucleotides: TGTGCCAGCAGCGCCCACGGCCGGGGTAAGGGCTCCTACGAGCAGTACTTC.

J is TRBJ2-7 and V is TRBV28; 12 bases line up with TRBD2. Germline CDR1 MDHEN, CDR2 SYDVKM. V lost 6 bases and J lost 0; bases outside the gene matches: 3. The length of the CDR3 is 15 residues. The CDR3 nucleotides are TGTGCCAGCAGCCTAGCGGGGGGGAGCTCCTACGAGCAGTACTTC. It codes for CASSLAGGSSYEQYF.

CDR3 region: CASSLSGTGRYTF. The CDR3 DNA reads as TGTGCCAGCAGTTTATCCGGGACGGGGAGGTACACCTTC. The chain uses TRBV27 and TRBJ1-2; maybe TRBD1 (5 bases). CDR3 length equals 13 residues. In germline, CDR1 is MNHEY, CDR2 SMNVEV (reference sequence). V lost 0 bases, J lost 11 bases, and 13 bases lay in between.

The chain is built from TRBV7-6 and TRBJ2-3; TRBD2 agrees at 11 bases. Germline values: CDR1 SGHVS, CDR2 FNYEAQ. The CDR3 is 18 residues long. Unmatched junction bases numbered 14, after V lost 3 bases and J lost 6 bases. CDR3 coding DNA: TGTGCCAGCAGCTTGGAATTGTTAGCGGGAGGGCCCGGGGATACGCAGTATTTT. Protein product: CASSLELLAGGPGDTQYF.

This clone was seen once. The gene calls are TRBV6-4 and TRBJ2-7, with TRBD2 matching over 13 bases. The germline V gene has CDR1 MRHNA and CDR2 SNTAGT. The V segment lost 4 bases and the J segment 1 base; nucleotides outside the gene matches: 1. The CDR3 totals 15 residues. The CDR3 reads CASSGTSGGSYEQYF. CDR3 coding DNA: TGTGCCAGCAGTGGGACTAGCGGGGGTTCCTACGAGCAGTACTTC.

This chain links TRBV12-5 with TRBJ1-2; 7 bases fit TRBD1. CDR1 is LGHNT, CDR2 FRNRAP, per germline. CDR3 size: 14 residues. V was clipped by 7 bases and J by 6 bases; unmatched bases: 11. For the CDR3, the DNA is TGTGCTAGTGAAAAGACAGGGCCTTTTGATGGCTACACCTTC. It specifies CASEKTGPFDGYTF.

The chain couples TRBV28 to TRBJ2-7, with unresolved D. The CDR3 has 13 amino acids. Trimming took off 6 bases at V and 2 bases at J, with 11 bases between the two ends. From germline, CDR1 is MDHEN and CDR2 SYDVKM. In DNA, the CDR3 is TGTGCCAGCAGCCTTCATGGCCCCTACGAGCAGTACTTC. It translates to CASSLHGPYEQYF. The entire variable domain, with the rest obtained from reference TRBV28 and TRBJ2-7, is as follows: DVKVTQSSRYLVKRTGEKVFLECVQDMDHENMFWYRQDPGLGLRLIYFSYDVKMKEKGDIPEGYSVSREKKERFSLILESASTNQTSMYLCASSLHGPYEQYFGPGTRLTVT.

The rearrangement links TRBV28 to TRBJ2-7; maybe TRBD2 (6 bases). The V end lost 7 bases, the J end lost 5 bases, and 12 bases lay between the germline ends. Germline V gene sequence: CDR1 MDHEN, CDR2 SYDVKM. The length of the CDR3 is 12 residues. DNA for the CDR3: TGTGCCAGCACCCGGAGGGCCCACGAGCAGTACTTC. Its protein is CASTRRAHEQYF.

The sample holds one count of this clone. The J gene is TRBJ1-2, the V gene TRBV27, with 7 bases that match TRBD1. V lost 2 bases and J lost 7; bases outside the gene matches: 4. Germline lookup yields CDR1 MNHEY and CDR2 SMNVEV (reference sequence). The CDR3 runs to 13 residues. CDR3 in DNA: TGTGCCAGCAGTTTAACAGGGGCGGTTGGCTACACCTTC. This sequence encodes CASSLTGAVGYTF.

The chain links TRBV25-1 to TRBJ2-7; 7 nucleotides agree with TRBD2. The trim removed 8 bases at V and 0 bases at J, leaving 7 bases unmatched. The CDR3 consists of 14 residues. From germline, CDR1 is MGHDK and CDR2 SYGVNS. The CDR3 bases are TGTGCCAGCGGGGACCGGGACTACTCCTACGAGCAGTACTTC. Its translation is CASGDRDYSYEQYF.

The chain combines TRBV5-1 with TRBJ2-7; D might be TRBD2 (6 bases). Germline CDR1 and CDR2: SGHRS and YFSETQ. Trimming cost V 4 bases and J 0 bases, with 17 bases left between them. The CDR3 sequence is 16 residues long. CDR3 nucleotides: TGCGCCAGCAGCCTGGATAGCGGCGGGACCTCCTACGAGCAGTACTTC. Translated: CASSLDSGGTSYEQYF. The whole variable domain, filled in from reference TRBV5-1 and TRBJ2-7, reads KAGVTQTPRYLIKTRGQQVTLSCSPISGHRSVSWYQQTPGQGLQFLFEYFSETQRNKGNFPGRFSGRQFSNSRSEMNVSTLELGDSALYLCASSLDSGGTSYEQYFGPGTRLTVT.

This clone was seen a single time. CDR3 coding DNA: TGTGCCAGCACCTATCGGACAGGGAATTCACCCCTCCACTTT. Amino acids: CASTYRTGNSPLHF. V and J are TRBV27 and TRBJ1-6; TRBD1 aligns across 8 bases. Trimming removed 7 bases from V and 7 bases from J; junction bases left unmatched: 6. This CDR3 is 14 amino acids long. Per germline, CDR1 MNHEY and CDR2 SMNVEV (reference sequence).

The chain carries TRBV6-5 and TRBJ1-1; D gene ambiguous. The germline CDR1 and CDR2 sequences are MNHEY and SVGAGI. V gave up 6 bases and J gave up 0 bases, with 11 bases separating them. CDR3 size: 14 residues. The CDR3 sequence: CASRPRRMNTEAFF. The CDR3 DNA reads as TGTGCCAGCAGACCTCGGCGGATGAACACTGAAGCTTTCTTT.

V usage is TRBV12-3 or TRBV12-4 and J usage is TRBJ2-4; D might be TRBD1 (6 bases). V was clipped by 4 bases and J by 6 bases, with 10 bases between them. This CDR3 spans 13 amino acids. CDR3 nucleotide sequence: TGTGCCAGCAGTTCCGCCAGGGGAAACATTCAGTACTTC. Amino acids: CASSSARGNIQYF.

V usage is TRBV7-2 and J usage is TRBJ2-1; no reliable D call. Trimming took 1 base from V and 4 from J, leaving 11 bases between them. The length of the CDR3 is 15 residues. CDR1 and CDR2 (germline): SGHTA, FQGNSA. The CDR3 nucleotides are TGTGCCAGCAGCTTAGAGCCGGGTTGGTACAATGAGCAGTTCTTC. Translated, it gives CASSLEPGWYNEQFF.

A single count supports this clone. The gene calls are TRBV5-1 and TRBJ1-6; D may be TRBD1 (5 bases). The CDR3 is 15 residues long. The germline V gene has CDR1 SGHRS and CDR2 YFSETQ. V dropped 4 bases and J dropped 7 bases, with 15 bases sitting between them. The CDR3 reads CASSTLGLDNSPLHF. In DNA, the CDR3 is TGCGCCAGCAGCACCCTGGGACTGGACAATTCACCCCTCCACTTT.

The chain employs TRBV7-2 and TRBJ2-3; weak D call: TRBD2 (5 bases). CDR1 is SGHTA, CDR2 FQGNSA, per germline. The germline V and J ends were trimmed by 5 bases and 11 bases, with 14 bases remaining between them. This CDR3 has 12 residues. In DNA, the CDR3 is TGTGCCAGCAGCGCGGACTTTCCAGGGCAGTATTTT. Translated: CASSADFPGQYF.

This chain joins TRBV5-1 and TRBJ2-6; D is ambiguous. The CDR3 is 15 amino acids. V was pared by 4 bases and J by 1 base, with 9 bases between. Germline loops: CDR1 SGHRS, CDR2 YFSETQ. The CDR3 loop reads CASSPPLSGANVLTF. In DNA, the CDR3 is TGCGCCAGCAGCCCCCCGCTATCTGGGGCCAACGTCCTGACTTTC.